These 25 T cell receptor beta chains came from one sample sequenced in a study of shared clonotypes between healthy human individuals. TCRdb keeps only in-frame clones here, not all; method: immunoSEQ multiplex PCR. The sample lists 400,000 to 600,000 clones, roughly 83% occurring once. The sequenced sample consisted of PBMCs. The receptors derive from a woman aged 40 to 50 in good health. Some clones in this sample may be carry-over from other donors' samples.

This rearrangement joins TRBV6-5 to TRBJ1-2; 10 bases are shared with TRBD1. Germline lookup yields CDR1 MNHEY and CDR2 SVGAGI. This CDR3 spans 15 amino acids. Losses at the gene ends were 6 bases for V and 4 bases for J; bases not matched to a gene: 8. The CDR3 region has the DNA TGTGCCAGCAGCTCCGGGACAGGGGTAATCTATGGCTACACCTTC. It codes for CASSSGTGVIYGYTF.

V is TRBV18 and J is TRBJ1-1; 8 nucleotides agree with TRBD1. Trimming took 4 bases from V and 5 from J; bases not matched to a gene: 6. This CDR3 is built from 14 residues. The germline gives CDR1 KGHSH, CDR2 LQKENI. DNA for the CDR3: TGTGCCAGCTCACAGGGACAGGTTTTTACTGAAGCTTTCTTT. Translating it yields CASSQGQVFTEAFF.

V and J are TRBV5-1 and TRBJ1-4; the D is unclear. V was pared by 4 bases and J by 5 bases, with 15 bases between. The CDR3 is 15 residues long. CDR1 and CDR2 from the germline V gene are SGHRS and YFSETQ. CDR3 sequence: CASSLSDARNEKLFF. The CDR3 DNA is TGCGCCAGCAGCCTCAGTGATGCGAGGAATGAAAAACTGTTTTTT.

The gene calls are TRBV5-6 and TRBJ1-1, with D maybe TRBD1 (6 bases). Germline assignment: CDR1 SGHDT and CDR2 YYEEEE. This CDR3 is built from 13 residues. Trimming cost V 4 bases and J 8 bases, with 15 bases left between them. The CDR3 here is CASSRPGHPEAFF. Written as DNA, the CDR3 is TGTGCCAGCAGCCGACCGGGACACCCAGAAGCTTTCTTT.

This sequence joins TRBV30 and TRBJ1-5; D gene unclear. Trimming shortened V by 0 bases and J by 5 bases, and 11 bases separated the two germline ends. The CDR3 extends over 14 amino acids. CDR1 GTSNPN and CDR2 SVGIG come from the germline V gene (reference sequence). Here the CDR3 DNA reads TGTGCCTGGAGTGTAGCGCAACTTCATCAGCCCCAGCATTTT. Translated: CAWSVAQLHQPQHF.

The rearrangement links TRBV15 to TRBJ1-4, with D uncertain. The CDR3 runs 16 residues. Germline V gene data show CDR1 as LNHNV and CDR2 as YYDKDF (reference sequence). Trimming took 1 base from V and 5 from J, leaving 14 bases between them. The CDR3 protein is CATSRGREVYNEKLFF. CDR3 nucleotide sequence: TGTGCCACCAGCAGAGGCCGTGAGGTCTACAATGAAAAACTGTTTTTT.

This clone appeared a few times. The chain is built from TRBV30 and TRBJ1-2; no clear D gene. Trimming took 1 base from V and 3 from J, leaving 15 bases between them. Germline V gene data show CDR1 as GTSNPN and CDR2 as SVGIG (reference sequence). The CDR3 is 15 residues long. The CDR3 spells CAWSAILGSHYGYTF. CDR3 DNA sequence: TGTGCCTGGAGTGCTATACTCGGATCTCACTATGGCTACACCTTC.

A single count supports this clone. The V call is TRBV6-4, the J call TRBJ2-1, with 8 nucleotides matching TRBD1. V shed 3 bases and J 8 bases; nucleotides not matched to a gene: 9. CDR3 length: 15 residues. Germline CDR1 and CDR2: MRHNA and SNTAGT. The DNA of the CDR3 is TGTGCCAGCAGTGAACACACAGGGGGTGGCGATGAGCAGTTCTTC. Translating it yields CASSEHTGGGDEQFF.

The CDR3 DNA reads as TGTGCCAGCAGCAAAATGGGACCGTCCATTACGCAAGAGACCCAGTACTTC. Protein: CASSKMGPSITQETQYF. The V and J genes are TRBV9 and TRBJ2-5; either TRBD1 or TRBD2 may supply D (5 bases each). The CDR3 sequence is 17 residues long. Germline values: CDR1 SGDLS, CDR2 YYNGEE. V was cut by 4 bases and J by 2 bases, with 21 bases left in between.

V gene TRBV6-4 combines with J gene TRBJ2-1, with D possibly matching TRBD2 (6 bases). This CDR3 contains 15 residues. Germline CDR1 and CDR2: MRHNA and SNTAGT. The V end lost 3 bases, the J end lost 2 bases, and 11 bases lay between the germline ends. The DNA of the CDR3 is TGTGCCAGCAGTGAAGGAGCGGGCCCCTACAATGAGCAGTTCTTC. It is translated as CASSEGAGPYNEQFF.

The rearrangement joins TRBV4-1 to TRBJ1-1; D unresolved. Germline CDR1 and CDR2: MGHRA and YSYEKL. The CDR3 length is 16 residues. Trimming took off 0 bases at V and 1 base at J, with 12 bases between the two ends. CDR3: CASSQDRGRSNTEAFF. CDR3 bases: TGCGCCAGCAGCCAAGACCGCGGCAGGTCGAACACTGAAGCTTTCTTT.

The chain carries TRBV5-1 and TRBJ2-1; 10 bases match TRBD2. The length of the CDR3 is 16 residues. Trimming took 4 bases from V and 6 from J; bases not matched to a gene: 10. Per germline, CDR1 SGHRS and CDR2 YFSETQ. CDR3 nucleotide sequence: TGCGCCAGCAGCCTCCCTAGCGGGAGTGTAGGCAATGAGCAGTTCTTC. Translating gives CASSLPSGSVGNEQFF.

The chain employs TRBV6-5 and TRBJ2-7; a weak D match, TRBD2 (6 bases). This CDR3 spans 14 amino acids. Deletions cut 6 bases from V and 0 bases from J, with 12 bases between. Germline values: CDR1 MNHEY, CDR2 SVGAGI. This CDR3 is CASSPWGDSYEQYF. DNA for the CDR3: TGTGCCAGCAGCCCCTGGGGGGACTCCTACGAGCAGTACTTC.

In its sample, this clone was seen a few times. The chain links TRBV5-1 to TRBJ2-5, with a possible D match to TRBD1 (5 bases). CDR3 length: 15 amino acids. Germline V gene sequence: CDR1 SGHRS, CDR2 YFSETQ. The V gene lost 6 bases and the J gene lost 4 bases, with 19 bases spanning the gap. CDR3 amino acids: CASTPFGPGLETQYF. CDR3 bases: TGCGCCAGCACCCCCTTTGGGCCAGGGTTAGAGACCCAGTACTTC.

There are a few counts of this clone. The CDR3 region has the DNA TGTGCCAGTAGTTTGCGACCTCAAGGGGGGCAGGGGAGGATCTTCGAGCAGTACTTC. It translates to CASSLRPQGGQGRIFEQYF. The chain recombines TRBV19 with TRBJ2-7; D possibly matches TRBD1 or TRBD2 (6 bases each). Between the trimmed V and J ends, which lost 5 bases and 6 bases, there was a span of 32 bases. CDR3 size: 19 residues. Looked up from germline, CDR1 is LNHDA and CDR2 is SQIVND (reference sequence).

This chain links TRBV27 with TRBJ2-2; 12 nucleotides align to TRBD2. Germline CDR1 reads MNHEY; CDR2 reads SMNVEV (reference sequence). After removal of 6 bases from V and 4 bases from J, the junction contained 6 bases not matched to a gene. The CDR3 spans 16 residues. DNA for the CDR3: TGTGCCAGCAGACCGACTAGCGGGAGAGGCACCGGGGAGCTGTTTTTT. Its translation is CASRPTSGRGTGELFF.

CDR3 nucleotides: TGTGCCAGCAGTGAAATATTGGGGAGGGAGTTTTTGAGGGGTGGTAGCTCCTACAATGAGCAGTTCTTC. It yields the protein CASSEILGREFLRGGSSYNEQFF. This chain connects TRBV2 to TRBJ2-1, with 7 bases aligning to TRBD2. The CDR3 is made up of 23 amino acids. Germline lookup yields CDR1 SNHLY and CDR2 FYNNEI. With V trimmed by 2 bases and J by 0 bases, 25 bases remained unmatched.

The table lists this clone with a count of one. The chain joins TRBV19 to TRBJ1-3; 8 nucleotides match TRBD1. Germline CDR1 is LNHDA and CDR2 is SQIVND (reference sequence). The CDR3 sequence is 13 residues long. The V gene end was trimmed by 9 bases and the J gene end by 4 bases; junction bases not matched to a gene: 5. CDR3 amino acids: CASLDRGGNTIYF. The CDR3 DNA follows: TGTGCCAGCCTCGACAGGGGAGGAAACACCATATATTTT.

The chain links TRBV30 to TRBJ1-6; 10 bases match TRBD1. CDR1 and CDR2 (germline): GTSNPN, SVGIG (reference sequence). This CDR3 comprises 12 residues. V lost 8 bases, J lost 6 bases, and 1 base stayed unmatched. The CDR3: CARDRGNSPLHF. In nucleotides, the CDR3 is TGTGCCAGGGACAGGGGTAATTCACCCCTCCACTTT.

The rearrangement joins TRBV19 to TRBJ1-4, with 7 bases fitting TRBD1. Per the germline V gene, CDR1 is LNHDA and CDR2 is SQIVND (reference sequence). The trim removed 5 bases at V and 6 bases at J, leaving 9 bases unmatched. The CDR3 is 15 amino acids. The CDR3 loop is CASSARTGRYEKLFF. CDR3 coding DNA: TGTGCCAGTAGTGCCCGGACAGGAAGGTATGAAAAACTGTTTTTT. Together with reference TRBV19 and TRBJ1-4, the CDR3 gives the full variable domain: DGGITQSPKYLFRKEGQNVTLSCEQNLNHDAMYWYRQDPGQGLRLIYYSQIVNDFQKGDIAEGYSVSREKKESFPLTVTSAQKNPTAFYLCASSARTGRYEKLFFGSGTQLSVL.

The CDR3 reads CASSLSGTEAFF. As DNA, the CDR3 is TGTGCCAGCAGCTTAAGTGGCACTGAAGCTTTCTTT. V usage is TRBV11-3 and J usage is TRBJ1-1; D is undetermined. The germline CDR1 and CDR2 sequences are SGHNT and YENEEA. V was trimmed by 2 bases and J by 4 bases, leaving 5 bases between them. This CDR3 comprises 12 residues.

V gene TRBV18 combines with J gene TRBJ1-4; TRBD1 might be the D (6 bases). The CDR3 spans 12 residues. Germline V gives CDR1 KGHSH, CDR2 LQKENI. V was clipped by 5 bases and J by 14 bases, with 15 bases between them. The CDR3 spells CASSADRNTLFF. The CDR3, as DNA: TGTGCCAGCTCAGCGGACAGAAACACTCTGTTTTTT. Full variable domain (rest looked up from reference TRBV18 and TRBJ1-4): NAGVMQNPRHLVRRRGQEARLRCSPMKGHSHVYWYRQLPEEGLKFMVYLQKENIIDESGMPKERFSAEFPKEGPSILRIQQVVRGDSAAYFCASSADRNTLFFGSGTQLSVL.

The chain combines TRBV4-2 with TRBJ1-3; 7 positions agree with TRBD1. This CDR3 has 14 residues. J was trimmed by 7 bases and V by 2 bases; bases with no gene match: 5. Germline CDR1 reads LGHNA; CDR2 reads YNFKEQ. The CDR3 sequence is CASSQRSQGNTIYF. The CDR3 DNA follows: TGTGCCAGCAGCCAAAGGTCACAGGGGAACACCATATATTTT.

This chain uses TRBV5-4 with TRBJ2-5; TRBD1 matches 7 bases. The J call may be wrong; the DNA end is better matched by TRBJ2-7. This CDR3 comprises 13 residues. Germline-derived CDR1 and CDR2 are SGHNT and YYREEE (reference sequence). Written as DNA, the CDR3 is TGTGCCAGCAGCTTGGGACAGGGCAACGAGCAGTACTTC. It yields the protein CASSLGQGNEQYF.

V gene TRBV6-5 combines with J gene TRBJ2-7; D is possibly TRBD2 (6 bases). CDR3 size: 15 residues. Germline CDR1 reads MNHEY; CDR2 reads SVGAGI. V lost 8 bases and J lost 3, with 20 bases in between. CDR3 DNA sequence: TGTGCCAGCCATCGATCGGGCGGGAAGTACTACGAGCAGTACTTC. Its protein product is CASHRSGGKYYEQYF.